This T cell receptor (beta chain) is from a study of neurological immune-mediated disorders. Study conclusions and caveats: HTLV-1-associated myelopathy displayed the greatest TCR clonal expansion, and multiple sclerosis exhibited the smallest, lower than that of healthy controls.

Time point in this sample: technical triplicate 2. Sorted libraries were made with around 1 million CD4+ or CD8+ T cells. This clonotype was recorded many times. Its antigen is still unknown. TCRdb re-called the 5' RACE reads through MiXCR, storing one row per CDR3 protein. Found here are roughly 32,000 distinct CDR3 sequences, 13% of them singletons; the top ten hold 5.2%. The CDR3 spans 15 residues. V was pared by 4 bases and J by 0 bases, with 10 bases between. Per the germline V gene, CDR1 is LGHDT and CDR2 is YNNKEL (reference sequence). The TCR comes from a female donor with HTLV-1-associated myelopathy (HAM/TSP). The chain employs TRBV3-1 and TRBJ1-3; unclear D gene. Sequencing was performed on CD4+ T cells from blood. CDR3 loop: CASSPPGHSGNTIYF. CDR3 coding DNA: TGTGCCAGCAGCCCGCCCGGCCACTCTGGAAACACCATATATTTT.